This record concerns one T cell receptor beta chain sequence. This receptor's antigen is unknown. No much larger clone exists at a distance of one base, and base qualities are not known. The data belong to a study of T-cell reconstitution after alpha-beta-depleted transplantation in children (dated by TCRdb to between 2015 and 2016). With respect to the entire study: Using TCR repertoire profiling, the study followed T-cell immune reconstitution in a quantitative way in children after TCRalphabeta/CD19-depleted allogeneic hematopoietic cell transplantation.

Taken with the paper, the label for treatment or condition translates to: allogeneic hematopoietic cell transplantation with graft depleted of TCRalphabeta T cells and CD19 B cells. TCRalphabeta/CD19-depleted allogeneic hematopoietic cell grafts were given to the transplant recipients, all of whom were children. Spanning cysteine to phenylalanine, the CDR3 consists of 16 amino acids. Just CDR3 DNA is preserved here, 48 bases in frame from base 1. The germline V gene (reference sequence) supplies CDR1 LNHNV and CDR2 YYDKDF. V loses 0 bases of germline sequence and J loses 4 bases, and the interval between the two ends is 16 bases. The library was made by PCR. For sequencing, an Illumina HiSeq 2500 was employed. TCR library preparation used molecular barcoding, with unique molecular identifiers applied to normalize quantification of the TCRbeta repertoire. TCRdb reanalyzed the raw reads on its own, using fastp at Q25 for trimming and MiXCR for clone calling, and kept in-frame beta chains. Every distinct CDR3 protein forms one entry, paired with its most common genes and DNA. The sample contains approximately 800,000 distinct CDR3 sequences, around 17% of them found a single time. Of the sample, approximately 5% is held by the ten largest clones.

Broad study findings and their caveats: About two months after transplant, the apparently early recovery of alphabetaT-cell counts reportedly depended on just several hundred clones that had expanded rapidly and came from non-depleted graft cells. The frequencies of hyperexpanded clones fell over the following months, and after one year, T-cell counts and TCRbeta diversity were mostly attributed to newly produced T cells. In some patients, the high TCRbeta diversity seen at day 60 was put down to recipient T cells and intrathymic progenitors that had survived conditioning.

This sequence uses TRBV15 and TRBJ2-7, with the D gene not clear enough to name. The clonotype comes from a male patient aged 10-17 years who had a stem cell transplant for acute lymphoblastic leukemia, so the T cells may come from the graft donor. The material sequenced was PBMCs, mostly from graft donor cells, taken 360 days after TCRalphabeta/CD19-depleted stem cell transplant. The encoded CDR3 is CATSREEDPLSYEQYF. The DNA sequence follows: TGTGCCACCAGCAGAGAGGAAGACCCGCTTAGTTACGAGCAGTACTTC.